The clone carrying this TCR beta chain was counted only a few times. Its target is unknown. This sample is drawn from a study of T-cell memory formation after mild COVID-19. Study-level background: TCR clusters mostly belonged to single donors.

TCRdb independently ran MiXCR on the 5' RACE reads; one entry per CDR3 protein. The sample consists of fewer than 700,000 distinct CDR3 sequences, about a fifth of them appearing once. Findings and limits, study-wide: Among clones contracting day 15 to 85, CD4/CD8 was balanced, whereas later expanders leaned CD4+. CD8+ contracting clones occupied EMRA, while CD4+ ones occupied mainly CM and EM.

Trimming took 4 bases from V and 4 from J, leaving 17 bases between them. Germline V gene sequence: CDR1 SGHRS, CDR2 YFSETQ. This CDR3 contains 15 residues. The source material was PBMCs or a T cell subset sorted from them (not recorded which). The clonotype originates from an adult woman who had mild COVID-19 (a few samples of this study predate the infection). Cell type and time point are not known. This chain connects TRBV5-1 to TRBJ2-5; D is possibly TRBD1 (6 bases). DNA of the CDR3: TGCGCCAGCAGCCGGGCAGGGGACCTCAGAGAGACCCAGTACTTC. Protein: CASSRAGDLRETQYF.